A single sample is the source of the 5 T cell receptor beta chains below, sequenced in a study of identifying expanded T cells in peripheral blood (dated by TCRdb to 2018 to 2020). Preparation of the library involved the immunoSEQ multiplex PCR assay. As stored in TCRdb, this immuneACCESS dataset retains in-frame rearrangements with V and J assigned. A fraction of the clones does not appear; measured against another copy, unresolved V genes explain less than half of the discrepancy, and the remainder lacks a known reason. The table for this sample lists about 82,000 clones; around nine tenths of them were counted only once. Together, the top ten hold about 7% of the sample. The sequenced sample consisted of blood. The receptor source for this set is a person aged 18 to 70 in good health.

The chain is built from TRBV19 and TRBJ2-2; 10 bases are a match to TRBD1. Germline CDR1 is LNHDA and CDR2 is SQIVND (reference sequence). The V and J ends lost 6 bases and 8 bases, in that order; junction bases with no gene match: 9. This CDR3 region has 15 residues. The CDR3 region has the DNA TGTGCCAGTAGGGCCGACAGGGGGCAGACAGGGGAGCTGTTTTTT. Protein: CASRADRGQTGELFF.

The J gene is TRBJ1-1, the V gene TRBV6-6; a possible D gene is TRBD1 (5 bases). The CDR3 totals 13 residues. V lost 8 bases to trimming and J lost 11 bases, with 21 bases between them. Germline-derived CDR1 and CDR2 are MNHNY and SVGAGI (reference sequence). The CDR3 DNA reads as TGTGCCAGCGGGTCGTGGGGGGGTCTATCGGCTTTCTTT. This sequence encodes CASGSWGGLSAFF.

The V and J genes are TRBV6-1 and TRBJ1-1; the D gene is possibly TRBD1 (5 bases). Germline CDR1 and CDR2: MNHNS and SASEGT. The ends were cut back, 5 bases at V and 3 bases at J, with 13 bases in the middle. This CDR3 has 14 amino acids. In DNA, the CDR3 is TGTGCCAGCAGTCCCCAGGGCCCCGACACTGAAGCTTTCTTT. Protein product: CASSPQGPDTEAFF.

V is TRBV2 and J is TRBJ1-2, with 7 bases identical to TRBD1. Germline lookup yields CDR1 SNHLY and CDR2 FYNNEI. This CDR3 region has 14 residues. The junction had 7 bases not matched to a gene; V was cut back by 4 bases and J by 5 bases. CDR3 DNA sequence: TGTGCCAGCAGTGTACAGGGGTGGTTATATGGCTACACCTTC. Translated: CASSVQGWLYGYTF.

This chain joins TRBV7-6 and TRBJ2-7, with D tentatively TRBD2 (6 bases). This CDR3 has 15 amino acids. V lost 1 base and J 5 bases, leaving 15 bases between the germline ends. CDR1 is SGHVS, CDR2 FNYEAQ, per germline. The CDR3 loop reads CASSLVGGFQDEQYF. The CDR3 region has the DNA TGTGCCAGCAGCTTAGTTGGGGGGTTTCAAGACGAGCAGTACTTC.